The 8 T cell receptor beta chains presented below share a single source sample, sequenced in a study of beta chain features in type 1 diabetes (dated by TCRdb to 2016 to 2019). The library was obtained by the immunoSEQ multiplex PCR assay. The entire isolated RNA was reverse transcribed using the High Capacity cDNA Reverse Transcription Kit, and thus expressed TCRB transcripts were sequenced. TCRdb took over this immuneACCESS table, retaining in-frame rearrangements with V and J assigned. Such tables are incomplete; in checked studies, under half of the missing clones stem from an unresolved V gene, and the remainder is unexplained. The sample table contains 140,000 to 150,000 clones; only one count was recorded for approximately 52% of them. The top ten hold roughly 0.4% of the sample. The sequencing input was Tregs from blood. In light of the paper, this sample's cell subset or site label describes: regulatory CD4+ T cells. The receptors shown here come from a man aged 18-30 years in good health.

The CDR3 DNA follows: TGTGCCTGGAGTGCCCGGGGGGGCGGCTACGAGCAGTACTTC. Translation: CAWSARGGGYEQYF. This chain joins TRBV30 and TRBJ2-7; 8 bases map to TRBD2. Germline V lookup: CDR1 GTSNPN, CDR2 SVGIG (reference sequence). V dropped 1 base and J dropped 3; count of bases not matched to a gene: 5. This CDR3 has 14 amino acids.

The chain is built from TRBV7-2 and TRBJ1-5; 7 bases are shared with TRBD1. CDR3 length equals 14 residues. The germline gives CDR1 SGHTA, CDR2 FQGNSA. With 2 bases clipped from V and 7 bases from J, the junction kept 5 bases outside the gene matches. CDR3 protein: CASSLTGDRQPQHF. Here the CDR3 DNA reads TGTGCCAGCAGCTTAACTGGGGACAGACAGCCCCAGCATTTT.

The CDR3 sequence: CASSDLISGNSPLHF. The CDR3 DNA follows: TGTGCCAGCAGCGACTTGATTTCTGGAAATTCACCCCTCCACTTT. The chain recombines TRBV5-4 with TRBJ1-6; no clear D gene. This CDR3 contains 15 residues. The germline V and J ends were trimmed by 4 bases and 7 bases, with 15 bases remaining between them. The germline gives CDR1 SGHNT, CDR2 YYREEE (reference sequence). The full variable domain, completed using reference TRBV5-4 and TRBJ1-6, is ETGVTQSPTHLIKTRGQQVTLRCSSQSGHNTVSWYQQALGQGPQFIFQYYREEENGRGNFPPRFSGLQFPNYSSELNVNALELDDSALYLCASSDLISGNSPLHFGNGTRLTVT.

This clone was seen only once. The V and J genes are TRBV7-9 and TRBJ2-1; TRBD2 agrees at 10 bases. Looked up from germline, CDR1 is SEHNR and CDR2 is FQNEAQ (reference sequence). The CDR3 is 14 residues long. V dropped 4 bases and J dropped 9; count of bases not matched to a gene: 6. The CDR3 loop reads CASSSSGRAGEQFF. The CDR3 DNA reads as TGTGCCAGCAGCTCAAGCGGGAGGGCCGGTGAGCAGTTCTTC.

The gene calls are TRBV28 and TRBJ2-3; TRBD1 aligns across 10 bases. V shed 6 bases and J 1 base; nucleotides not matched to a gene: 4. CDR3 length: 15 amino acids. CDR1 is MDHEN, CDR2 SYDVKM, per germline. This chain's CDR3 is CASRTGGAGTDTQYF. The CDR3 DNA reads TGTGCCAGCAGGACAGGGGGCGCGGGCACAGATACGCAGTATTTT.

The chain recombines TRBV7-3 with TRBJ2-1, with TRBD1 identical over 7 bases. This CDR3 is built from 18 residues. Germline V lookup: CDR1 SGHTA, CDR2 FQGTGA. Unmatched junction bases numbered 11, after V lost 2 bases and J lost 1 base. The CDR3 sequence: CASSLRGQLTGSYNEQFF. The CDR3 region has the DNA TGTGCCAGCAGCTTACGAGGGCAATTGACAGGGTCCTACAATGAGCAGTTCTTC.

This clone was seen a few times. This CDR3 reads CASSLSGDSGNTIYF. DNA for the CDR3: TGCGCCAGCAGCCTTAGCGGAGACTCTGGAAACACCATATATTTT. This chain connects TRBV5-1 to TRBJ1-3; no reliable D call. V lost 4 bases, J lost 0 bases, and 11 bases lay in between. Per the germline V gene, CDR1 is SGHRS and CDR2 is YFSETQ. This CDR3 spans 15 amino acids.

This clone was seen a handful of times. This chain joins TRBV9 and TRBJ2-1; D may be TRBD1 (6 bases). Trimming removed 3 bases from V and 0 bases from J, with 13 bases in between. The germline V gene has CDR1 SGDLS and CDR2 YYNGEE. The length of the CDR3 is 16 residues. The CDR3 DNA follows: TGTGCCAGCAGCGGACCTCAGGGGAGCTCCTACAATGAGCAGTTCTTC. Its protein is CASSGPQGSSYNEQFF.